The clone carrying this T cell receptor beta chain appeared once. Antigen unknown. Investigators isolated RNA and reverse transcribed it into cDNA to act as the sequencing template. Data came from immunoSEQ multiplex PCR; TCRdb stores just in-frame clones and leaves some out. In the table there are 250,000 to 350,000 clones, 60% of which are singletons. V gave up 4 bases and J gave up 5 bases, with 10 bases separating them. Germline V CDR1 and CDR2: SGHRS, YFSETQ. This CDR3 has 12 residues. Sample treatment: oral pan-JAK inhibitor, 5-10 mg twice daily. This entry is derived from a study of CD8+ T cells in alopecia areata. Background on the study: Tofacitinib was taken orally by treated patients, and the dose was 5 to 10 mg twice daily.

Study conclusions and caveats: The study found tofacitinib significantly decreased scalp clonality and expanded CD8+ clones among the top 100. Scalp and blood samples kept many expanded lesional clones throughout tofacitinib.

The starting material was CD4+ T cells sorted from blood, obtained at approximately week 52, from a patient treated with tofacitinib. The source of this sequence is a human donor with alopecia areata. This chain uses TRBV5-1 with TRBJ2-7, with D perhaps TRBD1 (5 bases). The CDR3 loop is CASSKDIHEQYF. The CDR3 region has the DNA TGCGCCAGCAGCAAGGACATCCACGAGCAGTACTTC.